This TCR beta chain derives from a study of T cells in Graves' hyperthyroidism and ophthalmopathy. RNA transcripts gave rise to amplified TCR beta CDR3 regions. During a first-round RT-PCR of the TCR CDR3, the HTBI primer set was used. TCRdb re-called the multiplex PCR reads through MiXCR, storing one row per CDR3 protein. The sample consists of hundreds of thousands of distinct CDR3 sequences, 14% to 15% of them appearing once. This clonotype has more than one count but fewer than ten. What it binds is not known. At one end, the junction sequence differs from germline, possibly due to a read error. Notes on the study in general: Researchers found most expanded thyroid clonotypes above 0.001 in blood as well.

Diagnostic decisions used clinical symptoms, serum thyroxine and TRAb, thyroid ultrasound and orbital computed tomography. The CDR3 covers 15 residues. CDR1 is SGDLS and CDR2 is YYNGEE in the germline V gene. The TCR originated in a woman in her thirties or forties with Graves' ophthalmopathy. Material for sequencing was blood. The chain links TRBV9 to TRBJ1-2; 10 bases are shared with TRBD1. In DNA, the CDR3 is TGTGCCAGCAGCGGAGGGACAGGGGAGTTCTATGGCCACACCTTC. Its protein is CASSGGTGEFYGHTF.